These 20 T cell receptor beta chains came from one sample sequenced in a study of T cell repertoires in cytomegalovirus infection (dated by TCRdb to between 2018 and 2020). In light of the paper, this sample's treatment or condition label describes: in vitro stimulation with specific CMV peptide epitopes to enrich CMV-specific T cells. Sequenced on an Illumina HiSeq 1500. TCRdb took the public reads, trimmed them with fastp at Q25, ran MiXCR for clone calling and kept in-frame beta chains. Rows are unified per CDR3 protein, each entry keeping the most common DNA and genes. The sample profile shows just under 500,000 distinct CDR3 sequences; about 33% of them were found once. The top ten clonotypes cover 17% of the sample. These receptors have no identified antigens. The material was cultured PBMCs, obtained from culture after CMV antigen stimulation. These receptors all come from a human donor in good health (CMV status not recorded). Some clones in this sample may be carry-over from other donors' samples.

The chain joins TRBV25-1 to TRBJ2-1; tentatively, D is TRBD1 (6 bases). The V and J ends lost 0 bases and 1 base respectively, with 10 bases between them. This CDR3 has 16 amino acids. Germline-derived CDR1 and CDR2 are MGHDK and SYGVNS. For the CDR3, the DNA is TGTGCCAGCAGTGAATACGAGACAGGTTCCTACAATGAGCAGTTCTTC. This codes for CASSEYETGSYNEQFF.

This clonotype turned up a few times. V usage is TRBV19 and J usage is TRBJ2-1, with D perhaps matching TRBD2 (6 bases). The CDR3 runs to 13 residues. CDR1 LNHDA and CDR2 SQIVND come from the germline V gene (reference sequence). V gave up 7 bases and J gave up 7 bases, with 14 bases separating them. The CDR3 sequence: CASTPLGGNEQFF. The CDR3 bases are TGTGCCAGTACTCCGCTGGGGGGAAATGAGCAGTTCTTC. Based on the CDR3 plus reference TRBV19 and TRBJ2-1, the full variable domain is DGGITQSPKYLFRKEGQNVTLSCEQNLNHDAMYWYRQDPGQGLRLIYYSQIVNDFQKGDIAEGYSVSREKKESFPLTVTSAQKNPTAFYLCASTPLGGNEQFFGPGTRLTVL.

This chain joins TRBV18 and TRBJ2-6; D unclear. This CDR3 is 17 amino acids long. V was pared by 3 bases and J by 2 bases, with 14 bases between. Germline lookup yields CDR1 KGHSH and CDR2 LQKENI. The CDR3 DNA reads TGTGCCAGCTCACCGCAGTATTATGGGGCTGGGGCCAACGTCCTGACTTTC. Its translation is CASSPQYYGAGANVLTF.

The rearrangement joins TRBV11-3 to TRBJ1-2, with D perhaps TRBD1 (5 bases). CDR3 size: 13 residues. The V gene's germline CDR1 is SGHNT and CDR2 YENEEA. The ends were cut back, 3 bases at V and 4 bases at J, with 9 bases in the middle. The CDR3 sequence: CASSLLGPYGYTF. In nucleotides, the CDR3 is TGTGCCAGCAGCTTGCTGGGACCCTATGGCTACACCTTC.

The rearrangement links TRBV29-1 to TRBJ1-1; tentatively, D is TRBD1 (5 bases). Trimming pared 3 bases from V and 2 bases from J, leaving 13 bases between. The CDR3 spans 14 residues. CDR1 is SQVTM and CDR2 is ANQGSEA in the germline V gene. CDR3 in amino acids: CSVEGPGLNTEAFF. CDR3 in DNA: TGCAGCGTTGAGGGGCCGGGCCTCAACACTGAAGCTTTCTTT.

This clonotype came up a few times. In DNA, the CDR3 is TGTGCCAGTGGCCCTGGGGCCAACGTCCTGACTTTC. Translated: CASGPGANVLTF. The chain is built from TRBV6-6 and TRBJ2-6; D is undetermined. CDR3 size: 12 residues. Germline CDR1 and CDR2: MNHNY and SVGAGI (reference sequence). Trimming pared 9 bases from V and 2 bases from J, leaving 5 bases between.

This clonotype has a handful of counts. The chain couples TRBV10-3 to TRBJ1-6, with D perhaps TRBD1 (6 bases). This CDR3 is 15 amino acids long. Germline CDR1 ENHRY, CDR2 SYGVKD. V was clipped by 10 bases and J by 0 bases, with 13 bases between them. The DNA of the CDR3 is TGTGCCACCAGGGGCCAGAGCTCCTATAATTCACCCCTCCACTTT. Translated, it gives CATRGQSSYNSPLHF.

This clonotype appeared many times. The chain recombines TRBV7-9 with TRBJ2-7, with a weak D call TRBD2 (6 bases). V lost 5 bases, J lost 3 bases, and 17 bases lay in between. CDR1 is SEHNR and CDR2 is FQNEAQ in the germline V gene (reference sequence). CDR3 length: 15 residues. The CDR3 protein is CASSPGRGKSYEQYF. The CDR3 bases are TGTGCCAGCAGCCCAGGGCGGGGTAAGAGCTACGAGCAGTACTTC.

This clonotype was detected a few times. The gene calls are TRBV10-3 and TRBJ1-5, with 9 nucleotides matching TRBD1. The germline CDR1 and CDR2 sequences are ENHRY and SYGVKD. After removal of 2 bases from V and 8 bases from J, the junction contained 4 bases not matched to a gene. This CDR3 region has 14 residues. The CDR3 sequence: CAISEGGQGKPQHF. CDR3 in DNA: TGTGCCATCAGTGAGGGGGGACAGGGTAAGCCCCAGCATTTT.

CDR3 sequence: CASSFMRDLTGELFF. Written as DNA, the CDR3 is TGTGCCAGCAGCTTTATGCGGGATCTCACCGGGGAGCTGTTTTTT. The chain has TRBV7-8 and TRBJ2-2, with a tentative D call TRBD2 (6 bases). From germline, CDR1 is SGHVS and CDR2 FQNEAQ. CDR3 size: 15 residues. V was pared by 3 bases and J by 4 bases, with 12 bases between.

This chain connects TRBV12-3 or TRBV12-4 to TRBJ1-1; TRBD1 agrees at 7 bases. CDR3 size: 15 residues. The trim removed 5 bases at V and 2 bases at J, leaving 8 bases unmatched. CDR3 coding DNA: TGTGCCAGCAGTGATCGACAGGGCCATAACACTGAAGCTTTCTTT. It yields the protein CASSDRQGHNTEAFF.

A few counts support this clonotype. CDR3: CASRPWTGGGYSGANVLTF. The CDR3 DNA follows: TGTGCCAGCAGACCTTGGACAGGGGGCGGATATTCTGGGGCCAACGTCCTGACTTTC. The gene calls are TRBV12-3 or TRBV12-4 and TRBJ2-6; 11 bases are shared with TRBD1. CDR3 length: 19 residues. V lost 6 bases, J lost 1 base, and 11 bases stayed unmatched.

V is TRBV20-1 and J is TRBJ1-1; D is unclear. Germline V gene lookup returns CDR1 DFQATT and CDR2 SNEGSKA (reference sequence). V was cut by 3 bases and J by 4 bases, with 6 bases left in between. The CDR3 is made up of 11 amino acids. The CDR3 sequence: CSASDGTEAFF. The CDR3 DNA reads TGCAGTGCTAGTGATGGCACTGAAGCTTTCTTT.

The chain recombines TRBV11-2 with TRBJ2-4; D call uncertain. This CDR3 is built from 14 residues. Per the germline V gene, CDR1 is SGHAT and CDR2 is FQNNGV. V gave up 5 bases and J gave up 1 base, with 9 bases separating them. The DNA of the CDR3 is TGTGCCAGCAGCCCACTGGGGGCCAAAAACATTCAGTACTTC. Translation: CASSPLGAKNIQYF.

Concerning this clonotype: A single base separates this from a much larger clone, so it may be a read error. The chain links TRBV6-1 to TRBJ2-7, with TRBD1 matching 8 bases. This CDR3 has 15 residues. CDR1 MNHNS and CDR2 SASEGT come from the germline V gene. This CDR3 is CASSGGQGISYELYF. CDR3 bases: TGTGCCAGCAGTGGCGGACAGGGAATATCCTACGAGCTGTACTTC.

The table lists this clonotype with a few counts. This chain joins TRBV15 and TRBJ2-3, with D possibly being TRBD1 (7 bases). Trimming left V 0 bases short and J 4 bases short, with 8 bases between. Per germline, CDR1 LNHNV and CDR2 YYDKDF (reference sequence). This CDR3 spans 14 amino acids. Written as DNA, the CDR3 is TGTGCCACCAGCAGAGACAGGGGGGCAGATACGCAGTATTTT. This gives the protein CATSRDRGADTQYF.

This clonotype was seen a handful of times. CDR3 loop: CASSRVGQETQYF. CDR3 coding DNA: TGTGCCAGCAGCCGTGTTGGTCAAGAGACCCAGTACTTC. The chain employs TRBV7-3 and TRBJ2-5; no firm D call. Germline CDR1 SGHTA, CDR2 FQGTGA. This CDR3 has 13 amino acids. Trimming stripped 5 bases from V and 2 bases from J, with 9 bases between. The variable domain in full, with the rest retrieved from reference TRBV7-3 and TRBJ2-5, is GAGVSQTPSNKVTEKGKYVELRCDPISGHTALYWYRQSLGQGPEFLIYFQGTGAADDSGLPNDRFFAVRPEGSVSTLKIQRTERGDSAVYLCASSRVGQETQYFGPGTRLLVL.

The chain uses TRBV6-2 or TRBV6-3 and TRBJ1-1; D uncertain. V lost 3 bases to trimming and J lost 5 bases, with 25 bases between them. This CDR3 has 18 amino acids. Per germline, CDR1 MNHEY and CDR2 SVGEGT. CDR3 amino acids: CASSYATGVARRWTEAFF. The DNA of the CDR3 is TGTGCCAGCAGTTATGCCACGGGCGTCGCACGCCGGTGGACTGAAGCTTTCTTT.

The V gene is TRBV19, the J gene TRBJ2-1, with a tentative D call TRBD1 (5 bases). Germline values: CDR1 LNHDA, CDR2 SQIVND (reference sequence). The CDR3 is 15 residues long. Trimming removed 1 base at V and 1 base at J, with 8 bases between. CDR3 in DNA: TGTGCCAGTAGTATAGTCGCAGGGTCCTACAATGAGCAGTTCTTC. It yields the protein CASSIVAGSYNEQFF.

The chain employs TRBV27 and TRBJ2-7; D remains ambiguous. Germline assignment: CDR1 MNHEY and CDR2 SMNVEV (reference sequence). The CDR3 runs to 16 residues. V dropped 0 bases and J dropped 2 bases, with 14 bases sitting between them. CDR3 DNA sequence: TGTGCCAGCAGTTTATCGGCACTACAAGGCGCCTACGAGCAGTACTTC. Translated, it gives CASSLSALQGAYEQYF.